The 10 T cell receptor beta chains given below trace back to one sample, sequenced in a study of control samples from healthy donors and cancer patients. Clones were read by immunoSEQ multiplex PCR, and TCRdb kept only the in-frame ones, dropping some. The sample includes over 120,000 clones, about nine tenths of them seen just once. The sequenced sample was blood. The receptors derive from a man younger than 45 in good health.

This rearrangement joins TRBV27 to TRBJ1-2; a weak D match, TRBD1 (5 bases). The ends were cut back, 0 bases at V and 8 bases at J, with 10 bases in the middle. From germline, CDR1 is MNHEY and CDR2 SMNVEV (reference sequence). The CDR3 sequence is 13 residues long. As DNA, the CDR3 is TGTGCCAGCAGTTTATCGGGGACGGAGGGCTACACCTTC. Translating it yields CASSLSGTEGYTF.

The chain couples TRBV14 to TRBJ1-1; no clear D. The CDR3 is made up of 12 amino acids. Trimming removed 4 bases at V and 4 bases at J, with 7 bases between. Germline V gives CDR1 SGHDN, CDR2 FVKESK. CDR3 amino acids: CASSRGGTEAFF. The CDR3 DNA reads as TGTGCCAGCAGCCGCGGTGGCACTGAAGCTTTCTTT.

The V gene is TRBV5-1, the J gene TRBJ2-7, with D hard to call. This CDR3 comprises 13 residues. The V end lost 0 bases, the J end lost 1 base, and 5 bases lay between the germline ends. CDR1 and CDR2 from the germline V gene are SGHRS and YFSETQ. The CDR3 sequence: CASSLAASYEQYF. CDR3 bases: TGCGCCAGCAGCTTGGCCGCATCCTACGAGCAGTACTTC.

The CDR3 spells CSASGDNGYTF. The CDR3, as DNA: TGCAGTGCTTCAGGGGACAACGGCTACACCTTC. The chain has TRBV20-1 and TRBJ1-2, with TRBD1 as a possible D gene (6 bases). This CDR3 is built from 11 residues. With 5 bases removed from V and 8 bases from J, the gap between germline ends came to 12 bases. Germline CDR1 reads DFQATT; CDR2 reads SNEGSKA (reference sequence).

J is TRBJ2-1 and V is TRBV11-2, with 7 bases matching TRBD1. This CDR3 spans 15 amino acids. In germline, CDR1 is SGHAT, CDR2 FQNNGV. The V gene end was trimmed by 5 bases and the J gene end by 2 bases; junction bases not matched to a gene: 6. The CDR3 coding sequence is TGTGCCAGCAGCCCACCGGGGACAGCCTACAATGAGCAGTTCTTC. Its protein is CASSPPGTAYNEQFF.

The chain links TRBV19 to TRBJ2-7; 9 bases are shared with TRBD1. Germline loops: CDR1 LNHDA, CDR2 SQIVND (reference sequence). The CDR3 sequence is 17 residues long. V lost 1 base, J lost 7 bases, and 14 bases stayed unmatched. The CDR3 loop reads CASSIAFPGQGNWEQYF. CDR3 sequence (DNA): TGTGCCAGTAGTATAGCTTTTCCGGGACAGGGAAATTGGGAGCAGTACTTC.

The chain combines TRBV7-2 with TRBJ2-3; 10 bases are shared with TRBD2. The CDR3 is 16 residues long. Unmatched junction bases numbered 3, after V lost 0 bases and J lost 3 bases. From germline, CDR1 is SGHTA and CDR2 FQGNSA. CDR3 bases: TGTGCCAGCAGCTTAGCTCCACTAGCGGGGACAGATACGCAGTATTTT. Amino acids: CASSLAPLAGTDTQYF.

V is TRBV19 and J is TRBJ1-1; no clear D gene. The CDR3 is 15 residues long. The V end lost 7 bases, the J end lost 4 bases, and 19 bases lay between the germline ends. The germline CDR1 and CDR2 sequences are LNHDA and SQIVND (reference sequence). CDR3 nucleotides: TGTGCCAGTACTCACCTTGGCCAGTTGTCCACTGAAGCTTTCTTT. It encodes CASTHLGQLSTEAFF.

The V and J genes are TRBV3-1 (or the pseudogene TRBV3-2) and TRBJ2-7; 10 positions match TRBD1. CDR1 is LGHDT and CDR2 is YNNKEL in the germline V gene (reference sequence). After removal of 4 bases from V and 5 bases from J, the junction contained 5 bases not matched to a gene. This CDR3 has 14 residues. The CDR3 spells CASSPGTGVDEQYF. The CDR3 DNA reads TGTGCCAGCAGCCCCGGGACAGGGGTAGACGAGCAGTACTTC.

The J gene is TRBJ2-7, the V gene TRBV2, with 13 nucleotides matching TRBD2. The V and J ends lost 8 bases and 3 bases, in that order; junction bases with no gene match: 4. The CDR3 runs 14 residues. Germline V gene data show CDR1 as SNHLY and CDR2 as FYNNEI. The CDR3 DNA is TGTGCCAGCCGGACTAGCGGGGGAGGCTACGAGCAGTACTTC. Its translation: CASRTSGGGYEQYF.